The 8 T cell receptor beta chains in this list originate from one sample, sequenced in a study of blood T cell repertoires in COVID-19. Using immunoSEQ multiplex PCR, the repertoire was profiled, and TCRdb retains in-frame clones only, with some absent. The sample contains about 110,000 clones, more than 80% of which appear only once. Sequencing used peripheral blood. The receptor set was obtained from a woman aged 60-75 years with acute or convalescent COVID-19.

This chain uses TRBV11-3 with TRBJ2-5; D gene uncertain. The germline V and J ends were trimmed by 2 bases and 3 bases, with 10 bases remaining between them. The CDR3 extends over 14 amino acids. CDR1 and CDR2 from the germline V gene are SGHNT and YENEEA. The CDR3 coding sequence is TGTGCCAGCAGCTTAAGCCCACGGGAAGAGACCCAGTACTTC. This translates into CASSLSPREETQYF.

This clone appeared a few times. V usage is TRBV7-3 and J usage is TRBJ2-1, with 8 bases matching TRBD2. Germline CDR1 reads SGHTA; CDR2 reads FQGTGA. This CDR3 is 13 amino acids long. The ends lost 5 bases at V and 5 bases at J; junction bases unmatched: 2. CDR3 amino acids: CASSPGLDNEQFF. The CDR3 nucleotides read TGTGCCAGCAGCCCGGGACTAGACAATGAGCAGTTCTTC.

The chain links TRBV30 to TRBJ1-4; the match to TRBD1 covers 9 bases. This CDR3 is built from 15 residues. Trimming at V came to 1 base and at J to 7 bases, leaving 7 bases not matched to a gene. Germline V gives CDR1 GTSNPN, CDR2 SVGIG (reference sequence). The CDR3 reads CAWSAGQGVPEKLFF. The CDR3 nucleotides read TGTGCCTGGAGTGCGGGACAGGGTGTGCCTGAAAAACTGTTTTTT.

In its sample, this clone was seen a few times. V gene TRBV18 combines with J gene TRBJ2-7; the match to TRBD2 covers 9 bases. Trimming at V came to 3 bases and at J to 6 bases, leaving 6 bases not matched to a gene. In germline, CDR1 is KGHSH, CDR2 LQKENI. CDR3 length: 14 amino acids. In DNA form, the CDR3 reads TGTGCCAGCTCACCTAGCGGGAGTATCGGCGAGCAGTACTTC. Translation: CASSPSGSIGEQYF.

The V call is TRBV2, the J call TRBJ2-1, with TRBD2 identical over 11 bases. Germline V gene sequence: CDR1 SNHLY, CDR2 FYNNEI. The CDR3 contains 14 residues. Trimming removed 5 bases from V and 9 bases from J; junction bases left unmatched: 6. In nucleotides, the CDR3 is TGTGCCAGCAGTCTCGGACTAGCGGGCACTGAGCAGTTCTTC. Translated: CASSLGLAGTEQFF.

This chain connects TRBV10-3 to TRBJ2-1; 10 bases are shared with TRBD2. After removal of 11 bases from V and 8 bases from J, the junction contained 9 bases not matched to a gene. The CDR3 consists of 13 residues. Germline lookup yields CDR1 ENHRY and CDR2 SYGVKD. This chain's CDR3 is CASRLAGEDEQFF. The CDR3 DNA is TGTGCCTCCCGACTAGCGGGTGAGGATGAGCAGTTCTTC.

The chain has TRBV10-3 and TRBJ2-7, with 11 bases identical to TRBD2. The germline V gene encodes CDR1 ENHRY and CDR2 SYGVKD. This CDR3 comprises 15 residues. The J segment lost 6 bases and the V segment lost 6 bases, leaving 10 bases of the junction unmatched. Written as DNA, the CDR3 is TGTGCCATCAGGGAGACTAGCGGGGTCCTTGGCGAGCAGTACTTC. Translating gives CAIRETSGVLGEQYF.

This chain connects TRBV27 to TRBJ1-1, with a tentative D call TRBD1 (5 bases). Germline CDR1 reads MNHEY; CDR2 reads SMNVEV (reference sequence). The CDR3 runs 13 residues. The V end was cut by 3 bases, the J end by 2 bases, with 7 bases between. Written as DNA, the CDR3 is TGTGCCAGCAGTTTCGACAGAAACACTGAAGCTTTCTTT. This gives the protein CASSFDRNTEAFF.